The 7 T cell receptor beta chains below come from one sample, sequenced in a study of blood T cell repertoires in COVID-19. Sequencing used immunoSEQ multiplex PCR; TCRdb keeps in-frame clones, though not all of them. The table records about 160,000 clones, 87% of them present only once. Sequencing was performed on peripheral blood. These receptors all stem from a woman aged 70 to 79 with COVID-19, enrolled during active disease.

This sequence joins TRBV3-1 (or the pseudogene TRBV3-2) and TRBJ2-5, with D possibly being TRBD2 (6 bases). The CDR3 spans 16 residues. Germline V gene lookup returns CDR1 LGHDT and CDR2 YNNKEL (reference sequence). The germline V and J ends were trimmed by 7 bases and 4 bases, with 22 bases remaining between them. The DNA of the CDR3 is TGTGCCAGCACCGTAACCGATGGGGGAGCGGGAGAGACCCAGTACTTC. Translating gives CASTVTDGGAGETQYF.

The V and J genes are TRBV5-1 and TRBJ2-3; 9 nucleotides match TRBD2. The CDR3 consists of 17 residues. With 4 bases clipped from V and 2 bases from J, the junction kept 11 bases outside the gene matches. The germline CDR1 and CDR2 sequences are SGHRS and YFSETQ. CDR3 sequence (DNA): TGCGCCAGCAGCATTGCCGGGACTAGCCTACCCACAGATACGCAGTATTTT. It encodes CASSIAGTSLPTDTQYF.

This chain links TRBV29-1 with TRBJ2-1; maybe TRBD1 (5 bases). CDR1 SQVTM and CDR2 ANQGSEA come from the germline V gene. The CDR3 is made up of 16 amino acids. Trimming stripped 2 bases from V and 0 bases from J, with 14 bases between. Here the CDR3 DNA reads TGCAGCGTTGAATACGGCAGGGCGAGCTCCTACAATGAGCAGTTCTTC. Its protein is CSVEYGRASSYNEQFF.

The genes are TRBV11-2 and TRBJ1-5; D perhaps matches TRBD1 (5 bases). The germline CDR1 and CDR2 sequences are SGHAT and FQNNGV. The germline V and J ends were trimmed by 5 bases and 2 bases, with 10 bases remaining between them. The CDR3 extends over 14 amino acids. The CDR3 loop reads CASSGRGGNQPQHF. The CDR3 DNA is TGTGCCAGCAGCGGGCGGGGGGGCAATCAGCCCCAGCATTTT.

This clone was found once. This rearrangement joins TRBV29-1 to TRBJ2-3, with 7 positions matching TRBD1. Germline CDR1 reads SQVTM; CDR2 reads ANQGSEA. This CDR3 region has 15 residues. The J segment lost 1 base and the V segment lost 4 bases, leaving 8 bases of the junction unmatched. This chain's CDR3 is CSVVDPQGGTDTQYF. In DNA, the CDR3 is TGCAGCGTTGTAGACCCTCAGGGGGGCACAGATACGCAGTATTTT.

The V gene is TRBV2, the J gene TRBJ1-1, with a tentative D call TRBD1 (5 bases). Germline-derived CDR1 and CDR2 are SNHLY and FYNNEI. The CDR3 consists of 14 residues. Trimming left V 6 bases short and J 4 bases short, with 15 bases between. The CDR3 bases are TGTGCCAGCAGGACCCCAGGGAGGGGCACTGAAGCTTTCTTT. Translation gives CASRTPGRGTEAFF.

The chain links TRBV7-9 to TRBJ1-2, with a possible D match to TRBD1 (5 bases). V shed 5 bases and J shed 4 bases, with 11 bases lying between them. CDR1 is SEHNR and CDR2 is FQNEAQ in the germline V gene (reference sequence). The CDR3 is 13 amino acids. The CDR3 here is CASSPDRFYGYTF. CDR3 DNA sequence: TGTGCCAGCAGCCCTGACAGATTCTATGGCTACACCTTC.